This TCR beta chain comes out of a study of beta chain features in type 1 diabetes. Sequenced material consisted of expressed TCRB transcripts (all of the isolated RNA was reverse transcribed). The protocol was immunoSEQ multiplex PCR, while the TCRdb copy is restricted to in-frame clones and leaves out a portion. The table shows 300,000 to 350,000 clones, with roughly 14% occurring only once. Study-level results: Type 1 diabetes patients had TCRB CDR3s that were shorter (moderately but significantly so) in all four CD4+ subsets.

CDR1 and CDR2 (germline): MDHEN, SYDVKM. Trimming cost V 6 bases and J 4 bases, with 10 bases left between them. The CDR3 consists of 12 residues. In this sample, this clone turned up a few times. Its antigen is unidentified. Material for sequencing was naive CD4+ T cells from blood. The source is a woman aged 18-35 years with type 1 diabetes. The rearrangement uses TRBV28 and TRBJ2-7, with D possibly TRBD2 on 5 matching bases. The CDR3 nucleotides read TGTGCCAGCAGCTCGGGGATTTACGAGCAGTACTTC. Translation: CASSSGIYEQYF.